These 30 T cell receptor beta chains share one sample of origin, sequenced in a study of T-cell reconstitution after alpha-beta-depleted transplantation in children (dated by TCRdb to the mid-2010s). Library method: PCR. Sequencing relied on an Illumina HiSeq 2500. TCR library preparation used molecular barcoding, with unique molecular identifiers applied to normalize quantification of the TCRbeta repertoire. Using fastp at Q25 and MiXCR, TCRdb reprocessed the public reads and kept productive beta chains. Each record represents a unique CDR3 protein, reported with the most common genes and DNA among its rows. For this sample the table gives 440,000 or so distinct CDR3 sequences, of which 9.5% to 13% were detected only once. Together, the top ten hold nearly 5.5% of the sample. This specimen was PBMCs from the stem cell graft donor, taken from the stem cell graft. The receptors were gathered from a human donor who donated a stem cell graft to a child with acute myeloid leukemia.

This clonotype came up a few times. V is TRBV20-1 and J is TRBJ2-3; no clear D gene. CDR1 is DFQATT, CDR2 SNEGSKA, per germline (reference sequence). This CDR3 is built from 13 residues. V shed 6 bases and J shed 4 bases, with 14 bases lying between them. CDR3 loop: CSATRVQADTQYF. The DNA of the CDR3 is TGCAGTGCGACACGGGTGCAGGCAGATACGCAGTATTTT.

The CDR3 here is CSASLYSGRGYNEQFF. The CDR3 DNA is TGCAGTGCTAGCCTGTATAGCGGGAGAGGGTACAATGAGCAGTTCTTC. This sequence joins TRBV20-1 and TRBJ2-1, with 9 bases matching TRBD2. From germline, CDR1 is DFQATT and CDR2 SNEGSKA (reference sequence). The length of the CDR3 is 16 residues. The V segment lost 3 bases and the J segment 4 bases; nucleotides outside the gene matches: 10.

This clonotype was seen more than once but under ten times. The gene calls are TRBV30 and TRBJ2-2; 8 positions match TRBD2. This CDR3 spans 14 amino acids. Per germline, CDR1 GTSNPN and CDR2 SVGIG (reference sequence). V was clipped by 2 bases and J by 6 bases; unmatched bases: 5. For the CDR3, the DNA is TGTGCCTGGAGTTACGGGAGGGTCGCCGGGGAGCTGTTTTTT. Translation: CAWSYGRVAGELFF.

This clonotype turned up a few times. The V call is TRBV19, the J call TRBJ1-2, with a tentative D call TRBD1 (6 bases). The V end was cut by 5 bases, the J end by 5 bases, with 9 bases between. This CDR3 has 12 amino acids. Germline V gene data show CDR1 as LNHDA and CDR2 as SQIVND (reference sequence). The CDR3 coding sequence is TGTGCCAGTAGTGCGGACAGATATGGCTACACCTTC. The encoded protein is CASSADRYGYTF.

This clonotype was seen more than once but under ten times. The CDR3 DNA sequence: TGTGCCAGCAGCTTATCGTCAGGCCTTACCAATCAGCCCCAGCATTTT. Its translation: CASSLSSGLTNQPQHF. The chain uses TRBV7-2 and TRBJ1-5; unclear D gene. The V end was cut by 2 bases, the J end by 3 bases, with 14 bases between. The CDR3 runs 16 residues. Looked up from germline, CDR1 is SGHTA and CDR2 is FQGNSA.

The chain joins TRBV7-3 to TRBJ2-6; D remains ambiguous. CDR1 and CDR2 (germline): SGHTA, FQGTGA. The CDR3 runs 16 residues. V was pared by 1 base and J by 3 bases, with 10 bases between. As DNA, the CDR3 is TGTGCCAGCAGCTTAAATGGTAGGGTTGGGGCCAACGTCCTGACTTTC. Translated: CASSLNGRVGANVLTF.

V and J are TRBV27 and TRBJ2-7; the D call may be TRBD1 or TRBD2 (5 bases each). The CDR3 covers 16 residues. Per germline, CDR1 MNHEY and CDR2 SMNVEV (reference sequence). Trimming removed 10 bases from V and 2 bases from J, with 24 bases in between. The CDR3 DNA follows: TGTGCCACCGGGGCCTTAGCGCTGGGCACACCCTACGAGCAGTACTTC. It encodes CATGALALGTPYEQYF.

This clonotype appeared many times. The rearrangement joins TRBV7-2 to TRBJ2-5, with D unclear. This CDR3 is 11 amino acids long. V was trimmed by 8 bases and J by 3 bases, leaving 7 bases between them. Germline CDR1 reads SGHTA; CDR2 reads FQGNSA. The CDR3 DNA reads TGTGCCAGCGGACGCAAAGAGACCCAGTACTTC. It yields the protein CASGRKETQYF.

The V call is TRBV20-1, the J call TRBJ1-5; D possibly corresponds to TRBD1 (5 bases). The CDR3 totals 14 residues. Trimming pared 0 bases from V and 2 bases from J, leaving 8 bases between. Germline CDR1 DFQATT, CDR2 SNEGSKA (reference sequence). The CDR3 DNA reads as TGCAGTGCTAGAGATATGGGGGGCAATCAGCCCCAGCATTTT. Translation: CSARDMGGNQPQHF.

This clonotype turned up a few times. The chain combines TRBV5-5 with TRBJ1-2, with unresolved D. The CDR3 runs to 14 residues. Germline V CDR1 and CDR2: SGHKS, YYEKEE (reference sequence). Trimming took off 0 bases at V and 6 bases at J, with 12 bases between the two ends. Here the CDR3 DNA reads TGTGCCAGCAGCTTGGGACCGGAGAGGGATGGCTACACCTTC. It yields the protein CASSLGPERDGYTF.

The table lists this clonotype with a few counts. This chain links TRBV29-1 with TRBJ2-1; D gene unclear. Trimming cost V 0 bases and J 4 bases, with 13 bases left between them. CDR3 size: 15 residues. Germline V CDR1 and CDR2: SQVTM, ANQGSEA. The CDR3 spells CSVEDPRGPYNEQFF. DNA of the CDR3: TGCAGCGTTGAAGACCCTAGAGGACCTTACAATGAGCAGTTCTTC.

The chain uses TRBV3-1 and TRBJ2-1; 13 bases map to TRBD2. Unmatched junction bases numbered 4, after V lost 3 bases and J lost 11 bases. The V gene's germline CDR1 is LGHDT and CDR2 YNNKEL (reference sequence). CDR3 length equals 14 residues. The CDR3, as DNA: TGTGCCAGCAGCCATAAGGGACTAGCGGGAAAGCAGTTCTTC. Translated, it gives CASSHKGLAGKQFF.

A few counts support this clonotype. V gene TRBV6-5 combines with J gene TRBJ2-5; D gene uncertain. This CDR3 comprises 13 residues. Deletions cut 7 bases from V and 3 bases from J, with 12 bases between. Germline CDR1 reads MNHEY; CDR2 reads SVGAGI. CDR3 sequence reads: CASTWGLKETQYF. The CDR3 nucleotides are TGTGCCAGCACTTGGGGTCTGAAAGAGACCCAGTACTTC.

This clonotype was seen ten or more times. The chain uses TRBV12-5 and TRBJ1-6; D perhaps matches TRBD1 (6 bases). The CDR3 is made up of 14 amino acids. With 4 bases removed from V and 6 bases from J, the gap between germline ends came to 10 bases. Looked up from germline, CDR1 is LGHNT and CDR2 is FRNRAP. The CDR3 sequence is CASGWEGVNSPLHF. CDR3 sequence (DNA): TGTGCTAGTGGTTGGGAGGGGGTTAATTCACCCCTCCACTTT.

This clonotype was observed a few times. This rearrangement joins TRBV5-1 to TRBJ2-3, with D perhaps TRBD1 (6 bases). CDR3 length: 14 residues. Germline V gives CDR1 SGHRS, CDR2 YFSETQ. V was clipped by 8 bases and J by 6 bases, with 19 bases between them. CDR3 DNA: TGCGCCAGTAACCGTCAGGGGAACGGGGATACGCAGTATTTT. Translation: CASNRQGNGDTQYF.

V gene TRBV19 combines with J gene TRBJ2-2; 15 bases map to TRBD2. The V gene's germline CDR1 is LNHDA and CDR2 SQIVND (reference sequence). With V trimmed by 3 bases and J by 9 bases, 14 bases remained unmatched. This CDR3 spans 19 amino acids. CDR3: CASSIPFAGTSGGHRELFF. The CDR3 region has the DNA TGTGCCAGTAGTATCCCCTTTGCCGGGACTAGCGGGGGGCACCGGGAGCTGTTTTTT.

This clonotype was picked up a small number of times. CDR3 nucleotide sequence: TGTGCCAGCAGTGTTAGGACTAGCGGGAGAAATGAGCAGTTCTTC. It specifies CASSVRTSGRNEQFF. This rearrangement joins TRBV6-4 to TRBJ2-1; 13 nucleotides match TRBD2. Trimming cost V 4 bases and J 7 bases; bases outside gene matches: 4. The germline V gene encodes CDR1 MRHNA and CDR2 SNTAGT. The CDR3 length is 15 residues.

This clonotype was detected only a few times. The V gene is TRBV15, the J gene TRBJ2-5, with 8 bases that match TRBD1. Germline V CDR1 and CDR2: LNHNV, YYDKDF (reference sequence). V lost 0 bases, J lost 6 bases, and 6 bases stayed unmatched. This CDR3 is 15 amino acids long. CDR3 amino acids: CATSREDRGAKTQYF. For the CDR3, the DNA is TGTGCCACCAGCAGAGAAGACAGGGGCGCAAAGACCCAGTACTTC. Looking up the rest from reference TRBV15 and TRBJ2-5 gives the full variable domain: DAMVIQNPRYQVTQFGKPVTLSCSQTLNHNVMYWYQQKSSQAPKLLFHYYDKDFNNEADTPDNFQSRRPNTSFCFLDIRSPGLGDTAMYLCATSREDRGAKTQYFGPGTRLLVL.

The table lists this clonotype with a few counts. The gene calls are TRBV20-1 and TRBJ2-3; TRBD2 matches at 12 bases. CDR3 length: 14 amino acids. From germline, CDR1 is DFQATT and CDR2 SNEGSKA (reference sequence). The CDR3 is CRAGLAGSTDTQYF. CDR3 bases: TGCAGAGCCGGACTAGCGGGATCGACAGATACGCAGTATTTT.

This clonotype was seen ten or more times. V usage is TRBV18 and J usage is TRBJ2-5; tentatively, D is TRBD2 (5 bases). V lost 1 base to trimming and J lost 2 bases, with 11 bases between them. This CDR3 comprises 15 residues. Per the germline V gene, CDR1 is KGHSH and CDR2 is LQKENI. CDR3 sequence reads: CASSPRERTQETQYF. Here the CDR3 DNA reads TGTGCCAGCTCACCACGGGAGCGGACTCAAGAGACCCAGTACTTC.

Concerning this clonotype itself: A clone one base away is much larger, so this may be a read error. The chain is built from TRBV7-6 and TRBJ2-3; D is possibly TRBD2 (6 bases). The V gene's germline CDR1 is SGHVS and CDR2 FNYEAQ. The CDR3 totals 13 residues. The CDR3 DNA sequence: TGTGCCAGCAGCTTAGAGGGAGGAGATATGCAGTATTTT. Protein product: CASSLEGGDMQYF.

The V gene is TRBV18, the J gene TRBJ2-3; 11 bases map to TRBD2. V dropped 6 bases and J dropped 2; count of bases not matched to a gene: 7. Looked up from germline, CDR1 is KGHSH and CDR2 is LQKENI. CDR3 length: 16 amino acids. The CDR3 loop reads CASSPGLADPTDTQYF. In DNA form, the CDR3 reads TGTGCCAGCTCGCCGGGACTAGCGGACCCCACAGATACGCAGTATTTT.

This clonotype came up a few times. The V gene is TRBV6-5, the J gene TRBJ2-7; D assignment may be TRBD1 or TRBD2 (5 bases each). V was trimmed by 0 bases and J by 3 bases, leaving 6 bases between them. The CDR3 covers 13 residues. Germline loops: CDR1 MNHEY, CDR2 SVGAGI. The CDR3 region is CASSYSGDYEQYF. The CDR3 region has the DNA TGTGCCAGCAGTTACTCGGGGGACTACGAGCAGTACTTC.

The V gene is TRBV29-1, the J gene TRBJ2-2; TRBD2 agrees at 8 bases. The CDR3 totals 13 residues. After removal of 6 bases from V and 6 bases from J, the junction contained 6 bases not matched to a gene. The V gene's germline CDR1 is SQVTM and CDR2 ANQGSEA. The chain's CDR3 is CSVTGTSAGELFF. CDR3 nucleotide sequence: TGCAGCGTAACCGGGACTAGTGCCGGGGAGCTGTTTTTT.

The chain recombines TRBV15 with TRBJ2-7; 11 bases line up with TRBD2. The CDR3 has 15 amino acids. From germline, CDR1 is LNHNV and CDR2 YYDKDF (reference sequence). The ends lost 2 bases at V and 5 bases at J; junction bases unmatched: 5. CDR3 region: CATSRTSGSFHEQYF. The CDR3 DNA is TGTGCCACCAGCAGAACTAGCGGGAGTTTCCACGAGCAGTACTTC.

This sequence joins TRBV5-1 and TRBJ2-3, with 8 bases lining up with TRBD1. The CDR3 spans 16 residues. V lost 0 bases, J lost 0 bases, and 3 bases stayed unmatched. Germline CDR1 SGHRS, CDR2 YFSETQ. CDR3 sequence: CASSLDGQGSTDTQYF. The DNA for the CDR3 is TGCGCCAGCAGCTTGGATGGACAGGGCAGCACAGATACGCAGTATTTT.

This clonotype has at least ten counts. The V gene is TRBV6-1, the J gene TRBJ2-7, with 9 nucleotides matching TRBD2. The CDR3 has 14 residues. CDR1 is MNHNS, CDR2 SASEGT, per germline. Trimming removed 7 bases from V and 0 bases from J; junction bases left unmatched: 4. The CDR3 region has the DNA TGTGCCAGCACGTCTAGCGGGGTCTCCTACGAGCAGTACGTC. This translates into CASTSSGVSYEQYV.

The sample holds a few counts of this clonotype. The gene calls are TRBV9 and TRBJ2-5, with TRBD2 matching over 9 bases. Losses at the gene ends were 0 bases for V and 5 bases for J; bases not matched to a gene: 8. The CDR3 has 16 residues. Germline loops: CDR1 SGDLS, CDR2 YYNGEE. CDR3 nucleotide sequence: TGTGCCAGCAGCGTAGGGATAGCGGGAGAAATGGAGACCCAGTACTTC. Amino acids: CASSVGIAGEMETQYF.

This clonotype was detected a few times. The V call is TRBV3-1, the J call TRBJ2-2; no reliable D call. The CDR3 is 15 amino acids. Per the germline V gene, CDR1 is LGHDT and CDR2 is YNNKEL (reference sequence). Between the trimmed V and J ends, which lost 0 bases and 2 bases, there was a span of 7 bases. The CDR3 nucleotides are TGTGCCAGCAGCCAAGATGGTTTTAACACCGGGGAGCTGTTTTTT. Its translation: CASSQDGFNTGELFF.

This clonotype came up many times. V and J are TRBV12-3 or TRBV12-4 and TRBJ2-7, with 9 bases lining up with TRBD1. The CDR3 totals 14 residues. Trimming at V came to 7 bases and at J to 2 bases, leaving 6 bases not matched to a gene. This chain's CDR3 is CASMRDRATYEQYF. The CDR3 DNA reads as TGTGCCAGCATGAGGGACAGGGCTACCTACGAGCAGTACTTC.